Shown below are 5 T cell receptor beta chains from a single sample sequenced in a study of CD4 and CD8 cells across lung adenocarcinoma regions. In TCRdb, the PCR reads were re-called with MiXCR into one record per CDR3 protein. The table lists tens of thousands of distinct CDR3 sequences, around 59% of them singletons, with around 23% in the top ten. Sequencing input: CD8+ T cells from the center of a lung tumor. The receptors shown here come from a female donor with lung adenocarcinoma. The CD4 and CD8 labels of this study may be unreliable.

In its sample, this clonotype was seen a few times. A read error may account for a junction end that differs from germline. The chain links TRBV27 to TRBJ2-3; D is undetermined. The CDR3 has 13 amino acids. Germline V gives CDR1 MNHEY, CDR2 SMNVEV (reference sequence). The CDR3 region has the DNA TGTGCCAGGGGTTTACGACTCACAAATACGCAGTACTTT. Its translation is CARGLRLTNTQYF.

This clonotype has a handful of counts. The chain joins TRBV27 to TRBJ2-5, with 9 nucleotides matching TRBD1. This CDR3 is 14 amino acids long. Germline loops: CDR1 MNHEY, CDR2 SMNVEV (reference sequence). Germline trimming cut 5 bases from V and 4 bases from J; bases unmatched to any gene: 5. In nucleotides, the CDR3 is TGTGCCAGCAGTATGGACAGGGGTATAGAGACCCAGTACTTC. Protein: CASSMDRGIETQYF.

The chain is built from TRBV6-5 and TRBJ2-1; 10 nucleotides agree with TRBD2. Per germline, CDR1 MNHEY and CDR2 SVGAGI. This CDR3 has 16 amino acids. Trimming took 4 bases from V and 4 from J; bases not matched to a gene: 7. CDR3 region: CASSSLSGGQYNEQFF. The CDR3 DNA reads TGTGCCAGCAGTTCCCTTAGCGGGGGGCAGTACAATGAGCAGTTCTTC.

The chain has TRBV6-1 and TRBJ2-5; D is undetermined. The DNA matches TRBJ2-7 better at its end, which makes the J call doubtful. Looked up from germline, CDR1 is MNHNS and CDR2 is SASEGT. The CDR3 covers 15 residues. The CDR3 region has the DNA TGTGCCAGCAGTGAAAGGGCCAATAGTCGATACGAGCAGTACTTC. Residues: CASSERANSRYEQYF.

This clonotype appeared many times. V usage is TRBV7-6 and J usage is TRBJ2-1, with TRBD2 matching over 13 bases. The trim removed 5 bases at V and 6 bases at J, leaving 4 bases unmatched. The CDR3 spans 15 residues. In germline, CDR1 is SGHVS, CDR2 FNYEAQ. CDR3 sequence: CASSRTSGRLNEQFF. The CDR3 bases are TGTGCCAGCAGCAGGACTAGCGGGAGACTCAATGAGCAGTTCTTC.